A selection of T cell receptor beta chains follows, all from one sample in a study of tumor and adjacent non-tumor tissue in lung cancer. One entry per CDR3 protein, called by TCRdb with MiXCR from the multiplex PCR reads. The repertoire holds fewer than 100,000 distinct CDR3 sequences, with more than 75% as singletons. Sequenced material: distant non-tumor lung tissue. The receptors here all came from a woman aged 45-60 years with non-small cell lung cancer. Each CDR3 is given with its conserved first and last residue. D genes are given only for firm matches. A clone size is listed for some rows: how often the clone was seen (once, few, many), or a class if it is expanded.

>TRBJ2-7|once|NA|TRBV29-1
CSVSRYGEQYF
TGCAGCGTCTCCCGGTATGGCGAGCAGTACTTC
>TRBJ1-4|NA|TRBD1|TRBV7-9
CASRPRQGRNEKLFF
TGTGCCAGCAGACCCCGACAGGGACGAAATGAAAAACTGTTTTTT
>TRBJ2-3|NA|NA|TRBV14
CASSQDRRGLRFGGEGGTDTQYF
TGTGCCAGCAGCCAAGATCGACGCGGTCTGAGGTTCGGGGGAGAGGGAGGCACAGATACGCAGTATTTT
>TRBJ1-1|NA|NA|TRBV6-5
CASNYSHGNTEVFF
TGTGCCAGCAATTACTCTCATGGGAACACTGAAGTTTTCTTT
>TRBJ1-5|NA|NA|TRBV10-2
CASSNWNQPQHF
TGCGCCAGCAGTAATTGGAATCAGCCCCAGCATTTT
>TRBJ1-6|NA|NA|TRBV12-3/TRBV12-4
CASSLQGLVISPPHF
TGTGCCAGTAGTTTACAAGGGTTGGTTATTTCACCCCCCCACTTT
>TRBJ2-2|many|TRBD1|TRBV5-1
CASSFMGQGATGELFF
TGCGCCAGCAGCTTCATGGGACAGGGGGCCACCGGGGAGCTGTTTTTT
>TRBJ2-7|NA|NA|TRBV12-3/TRBV12-4
CASTLQGGGYEQYF
TGTGCAAGCACTTTACAGGGTGGCGGCTACGAGCAGTACTTC
>TRBJ2-7|NA|TRBD2|TRBV4-1
CASCQGTSGIYEQYF
TGTGCGAGCTGCCAAGGCACTAGCGGGATCTACGAGCAGTACTTC
>TRBJ2-2|NA|NA|TRBV6-2/TRBV6-3
CASRSGIAVTGELFF
TGTGCCAGCAGATCGGGAATAGCAGTCACCGGGGAGCTGTTTTTT
>TRBJ2-2|many|NA|TRBV5-4
CASSLEGHPNTGELFF
TGTGCCAGCAGCTTAGAGGGACACCCGAACACCGGGGAGCTGTTTTTT
>TRBJ2-1|NA|NA|TRBV11-2
CASTLENSGEQFF
TGTGCCAGCACTTTAGAGAATAGCGGAGAGCAGTTCTTC
>TRBJ1-4|NA|NA|TRBV6-5
CASRRIATNVKLFF
TGTGCCAGCAGGCGCATTGCAACTAATGTAAAACTGTTTTTT
>TRBJ2-1|NA|NA|TRBV4-1
CASNQVDILSYNERFF
TGCGCCAGCAACCAAGTAGACATACTCTCCTACAATGAGCGGTTCTTC
>TRBJ2-1|many|NA|TRBV15
CATSLYEEEQFF
TGTGCCACCAGCCTATACGAGGAAGAGCAGTTCTTC
>TRBJ1-5|once|NA|TRBV29-1
CTVETLQGRPQHF
TGCACCGTTGAAACGCTACAAGGTCGGCCTCAGCATTTT
>TRBJ1-2|NA|NA|TRBV5-1
CACSLYPGHEAYGYTF
TGCGCCTGCAGCTTATACCCGGGACATGAAGCCTATGGCTACACCTTC
>TRBJ2-1|once|TRBD2|TRBV6-2/TRBV6-3
CASTKGIALAVHNQQFF
TGTGCCAGCACCAAAGGGATAGCGCTAGCGGTCCACAATCAGCAGTTCTTC
>TRBJ1-4|NA|NA|TRBV5-1
CASSTGPDEKLFF
TGTGCCAGCAGCACGGGACCGGATGAAAAACTGTTTTTT
>TRBJ2-5|NA|TRBD2|TRBV10-2
CASSESTSGREGETQYF
TGCGCCAGCAGTGAATCGACTAGCGGGAGGGAGGGCGAGACTCAGTACTTC
>TRBJ2-7|NA|TRBD2|TRBV29-1
CNVKLAGGASIYDQYF
TGCAACGTGAAACTAGCGGGGGGCGCGTCGATCTACGATCAGTACTTC
>TRBJ1-2|NA|NA|TRBV29-1
CSIGQGNYGYTF
TGCAGCATTGGCCAGGGCAACTATGGCTACACCTTC
>TRBJ2-7|many|NA|TRBV20-1
CSAGAGTRGTEQYF
TGCAGTGCAGGGGCCGGGACCAGGGGAACCGAGCAGTACTTC
>TRBJ1-2|many|NA|TRBV6-5
CASSYSPPRGGYTF
TGTGCCAGCAGTTACTCGCCCCCTAGGGGAGGCTACACCTTC
>TRBJ2-5|NA|NA|TRBV6-2/TRBV6-3
CVSSRGAGQETQYF
TGTGTCAGTAGCCGCGGGGCAGGTCAAGAGACCCAGTACTTC
>TRBJ2-2|NA|NA|TRBV7-8
CASSLTGKGETGELFF
TGTGCCAGCAGCTTAACGGGCAAGGGGGAAACCGGGGAGCTGTTTTTT
>TRBJ2-2|NA|TRBD1|TRBV29-1
CSVAGTGGASIGELFF
TGCAGCGTTGCCGGGACAGGGGGCGCAAGCATCGGGGAGCTGTTTTTT
>TRBJ2-2|NA|TRBD2|TRBV5-1
CAGRMGGTGELFF
TGTGCCGGCAGAATGGGGGGGACCGGGGAGCTGTTTTTT
>TRBJ1-1|many|NA|TRBV28
CASSPSKGLGAFDTEAFF
TGTGCCAGCAGCCCCTCGAAGGGTCTGGGGGCATTCGATACTGAAGCTTTCTTT
>TRBJ2-2|NA|NA|TRBV29-1
CSASRPANTGELFF
TGCAGCGCATCGAGACCTGCGAACACCGGGGAGCTGTTTTTT
>TRBJ1-4|NA|NA|TRBV20-1
CSAEPPGPRRVEFSKLFF
TGCAGTGCTGAGCCACCGGGACCGCGCCGGGTAGAGTTCTCAAAACTGTTTTTT
>TRBJ2-2|many|NA|TRBV20-1
CSARDGTGELFF
TGCAGTGCTAGGGACGGAACCGGGGAGCTGTTTTTT
>TRBJ1-5|NA|NA|TRBV11-2
CVGRLSGGIDQLQHF
TGTGTCGGCAGGCTCTCCGGGGGAATTGATCAGCTCCAACATTTT
>TRBJ2-2|NA|NA|TRBV29-1
CSVARTRGANTGEQFF
TGCAGCGTTGCCAGGACAAGGGGCGCAAACACCGGGGAGCAGTTTTTT
>TRBJ2-5|NA|TRBD1|TRBV10-1
CASGDPDREEQETQYF
TGCGCCAGCGGCGACCCGGACAGGGAAGAGCAAGAGACCCAGTACTTC
>TRBJ2-1|NA|NA|TRBV12-3/TRBV12-4
CVSSLLASGHNEQFF
TGTGTCAGCAGTTTGCTGGCTAGTGGGCACAATGAGCAGTTCTTC
>TRBJ2-3|NA|TRBD2|TRBV12-3/TRBV12-4
CASSPSDGLAGRSNQPQYF
TGTGCCAGCAGTCCCTCCGACGGTTTAGCGGGGCGTAGTAATCAGCCCCAGTATTTT
>TRBJ2-7|NA|NA|TRBV6-5
CASSTSGRYEQYF
TGTGCCAGCAGTACGTCAGGGAGGTACGAGCAATACTTC
>TRBJ2-7|many|NA|TRBV28
CASGVAGYEQYF
TGTGCCAGCGGGGTTGCGGGCTACGAGCAGTACTTC
>TRBJ2-3|NA|NA|TRBV29-1
CSVVLVADTQYF
TGCAGTGTTGTTTTGGTAGCAGATACGCAGTATTTT
>TRBJ2-4|few|NA|TRBV12-3/TRBV12-4
CASSLGAVYGAPIYF
TGTGCCAGCAGTTTAGGAGCGGTATATGGTGCACCAATTTACTTC
>TRBJ2-5|NA|NA|TRBV6-5
CASRRQDTQYF
TGTGCCAGTAGACGCCAGGACACCCAGTACTTC
>TRBJ1-3|NA|NA|TRBV28
CASIPGGGGNNIYF
TGTGCCAGCATACCTGGAGGCGGAGGAAACAACATATATTTT
>TRBJ2-6|many|NA|TRBV6-5
CASTSGTSSSGANVLTF
TGTGCCAGCACTAGTGGCACTAGTAGCTCTGGGGCCAACGTCCTGACTTTC
>TRBJ2-3|NA|NA|TRBV5-5
CASSVDPDWDQPQYF
TGTGCCAGCAGCGTTGACCCGGACTGGGATCAGCCCCAGTATTTT
>TRBJ2-7|NA|NA|TRBV5-4
CGSSFGQGNGEQYF
TGTGGAAGCAGCTTCGGCCAGGGTAATGGCGAGCAGTACTTC